At least ten counts were recorded for the clone carrying this T cell receptor (beta chain). The lymph nodes were axillary draining lymph nodes from breast cancer patients. TCRdb re-analysed the multiplex PCR reads in MiXCR, keeping a single row per CDR3 protein. Of about 270,000 distinct CDR3 sequences in the sample, 30% to 35% were seen once. Per the germline V gene, CDR1 is SGHTA and CDR2 is FQGTGA. V shed 1 base, J shed 0 bases, and the junction held 5 bases outside the gene matches. The CDR3 is 17 amino acids. This sample was included in a study of breast tumors, draining lymph nodes, adjacent tissues.

V usage is TRBV7-3 and J usage is TRBJ2-3, with 9 bases that match TRBD2. Sequencing was done on a sample of axillary lymph node tissue. This receptor was identified in a female donor with breast cancer. Some clones in this sample may be carry-over from other donors' samples. The CDR3 DNA reads TGTGCCAGCAGCTTAAAGCGGGAGGCCCAAAGCACAGATACGCAGTATTTT. It codes for CASSLKREAQSTDTQYF. Together with reference TRBV7-3 and TRBJ2-3, the CDR3 gives the full variable domain: GAGVSQTPSNKVTEKGKYVELRCDPISGHTALYWYRQSLGQGPEFLIYFQGTGAADDSGLPNDRFFAVRPEGSVSTLKIQRTERGDSAVYLCASSLKREAQSTDTQYFGPGTRLTVL.